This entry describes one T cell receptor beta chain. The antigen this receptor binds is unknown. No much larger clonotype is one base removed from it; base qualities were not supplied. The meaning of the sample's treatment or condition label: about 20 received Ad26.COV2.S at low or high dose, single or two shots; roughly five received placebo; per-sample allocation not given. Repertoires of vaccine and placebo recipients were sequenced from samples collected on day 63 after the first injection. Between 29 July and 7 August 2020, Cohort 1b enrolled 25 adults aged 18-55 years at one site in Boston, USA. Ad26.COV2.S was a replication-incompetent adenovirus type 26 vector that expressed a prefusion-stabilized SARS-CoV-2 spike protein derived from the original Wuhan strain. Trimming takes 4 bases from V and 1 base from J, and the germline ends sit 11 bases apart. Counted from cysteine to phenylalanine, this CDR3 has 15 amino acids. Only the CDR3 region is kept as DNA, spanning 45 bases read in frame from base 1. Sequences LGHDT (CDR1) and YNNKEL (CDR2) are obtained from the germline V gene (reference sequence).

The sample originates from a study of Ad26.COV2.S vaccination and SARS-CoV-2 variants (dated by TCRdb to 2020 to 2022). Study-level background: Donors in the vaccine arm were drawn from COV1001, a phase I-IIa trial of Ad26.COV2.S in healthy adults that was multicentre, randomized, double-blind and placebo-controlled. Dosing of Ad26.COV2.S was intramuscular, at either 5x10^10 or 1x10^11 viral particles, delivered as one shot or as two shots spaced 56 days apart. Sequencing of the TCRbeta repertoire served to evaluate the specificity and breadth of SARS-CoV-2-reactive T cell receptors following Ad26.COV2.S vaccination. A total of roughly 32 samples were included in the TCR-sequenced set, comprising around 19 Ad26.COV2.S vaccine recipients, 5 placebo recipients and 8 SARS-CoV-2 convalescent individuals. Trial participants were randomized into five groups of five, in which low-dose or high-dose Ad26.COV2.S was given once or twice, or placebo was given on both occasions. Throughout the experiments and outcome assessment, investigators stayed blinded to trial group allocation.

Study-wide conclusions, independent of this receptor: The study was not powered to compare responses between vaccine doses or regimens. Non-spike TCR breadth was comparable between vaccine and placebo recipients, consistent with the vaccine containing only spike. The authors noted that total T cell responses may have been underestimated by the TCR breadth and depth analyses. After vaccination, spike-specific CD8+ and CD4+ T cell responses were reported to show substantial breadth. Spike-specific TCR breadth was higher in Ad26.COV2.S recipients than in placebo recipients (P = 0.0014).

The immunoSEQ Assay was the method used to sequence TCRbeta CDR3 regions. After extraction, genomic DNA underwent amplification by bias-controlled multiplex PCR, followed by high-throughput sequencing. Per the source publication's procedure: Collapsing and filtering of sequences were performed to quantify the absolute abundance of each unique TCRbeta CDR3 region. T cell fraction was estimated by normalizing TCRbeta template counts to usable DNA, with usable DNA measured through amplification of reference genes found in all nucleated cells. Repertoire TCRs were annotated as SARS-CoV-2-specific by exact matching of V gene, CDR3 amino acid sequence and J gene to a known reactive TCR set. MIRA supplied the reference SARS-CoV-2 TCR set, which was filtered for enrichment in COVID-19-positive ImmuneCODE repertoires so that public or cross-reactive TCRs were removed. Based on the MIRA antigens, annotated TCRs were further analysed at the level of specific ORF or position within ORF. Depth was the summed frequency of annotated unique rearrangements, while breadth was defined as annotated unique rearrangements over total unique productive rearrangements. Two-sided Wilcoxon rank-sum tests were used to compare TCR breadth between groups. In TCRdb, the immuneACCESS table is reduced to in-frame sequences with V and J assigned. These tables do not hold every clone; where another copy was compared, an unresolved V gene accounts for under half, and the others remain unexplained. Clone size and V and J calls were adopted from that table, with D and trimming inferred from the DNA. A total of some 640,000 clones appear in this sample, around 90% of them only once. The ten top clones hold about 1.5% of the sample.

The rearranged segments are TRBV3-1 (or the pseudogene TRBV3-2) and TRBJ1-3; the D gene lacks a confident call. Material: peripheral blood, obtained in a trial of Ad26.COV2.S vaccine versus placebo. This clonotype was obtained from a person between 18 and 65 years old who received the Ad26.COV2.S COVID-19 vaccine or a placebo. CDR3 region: CASSPKTSSGNTIYF. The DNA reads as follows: TGTGCCAGCAGCCCGAAAACTTCTTCTGGAAACACCATATATTTT.